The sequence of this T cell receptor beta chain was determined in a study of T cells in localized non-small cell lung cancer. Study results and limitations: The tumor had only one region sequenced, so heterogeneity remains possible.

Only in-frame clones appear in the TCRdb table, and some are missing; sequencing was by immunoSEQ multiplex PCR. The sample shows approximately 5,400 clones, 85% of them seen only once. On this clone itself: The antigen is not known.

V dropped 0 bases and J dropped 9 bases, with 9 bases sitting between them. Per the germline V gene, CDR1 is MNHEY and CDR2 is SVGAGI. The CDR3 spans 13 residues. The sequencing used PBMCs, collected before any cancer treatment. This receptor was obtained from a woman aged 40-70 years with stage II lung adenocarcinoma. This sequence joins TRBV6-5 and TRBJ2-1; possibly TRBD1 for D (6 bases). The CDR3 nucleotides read TGTGCCAGCAGTTACTCGACAGGTAGTGAGCAGTTCTTC. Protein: CASSYSTGSEQFF.